Given below is one TCR beta chain in context. These data originate in a study of OX40 agonist ivuxolimab in advanced cancers. Study background: Ivuxolimab, which patients received intravenously every 2 weeks, was dosed at 0.01 to 10 mg/kg.

Only in-frame clones appear in the TCRdb table, and some are missing; sequencing was by immunoSEQ multiplex PCR. The table shows tens of thousands of clones, with 80% occurring only once. Germline assignment: CDR1 MGHRA and CDR2 YSYEKL. The CDR3 sequence is 17 residues long. V was trimmed by 1 base and J by 3 bases, leaving 15 bases between them. The source was CD4+ or CD8+ T cells sorted from blood, collected in a trial of the OX40 agonist ivuxolimab. V gene TRBV4-1 combines with J gene TRBJ1-4; D call uncertain. This receptor was obtained from an adult with an advanced solid tumor such as melanoma, head and neck, liver or kidney cancer. DNA for the CDR3: TGCGCCAGCAGCCAAGTGACCGGGCGGCAGCCTAATGAAAAACTGTTTTTT. Translating it yields CASSQVTGRQPNEKLFF.